This entry concerns a single TCR beta chain. Its specificity is unknown. The data belong to a study of T-cell memory formation after mild COVID-19. Findings and caveats of the study: The study found contracting CD4+ clones mainly in CM and EM and contracting CD8+ clones in EMRA.

TCRdb passed the 5' RACE reads through MiXCR, listing each CDR3 protein once. The sample has about 190,000 distinct CDR3 sequences; over 20% are singletons. This CDR3 comprises 15 residues. CDR1 is SGHDN, CDR2 FVKESK, per germline. Trimming took 3 bases from V and 4 from J, leaving 15 bases between them. The receptor comes from an adult woman who had mild COVID-19 (a few samples of this study predate the infection). Cell type and time point are not known. The specimen was PBMCs or a T cell subset sorted from them (not recorded which). The rearrangement uses TRBV14 and TRBJ1-1; maybe TRBD1 (5 bases). The CDR3 reads CASSQSGGVGTEAFF. The CDR3 DNA reads as TGTGCCAGCAGCCAGAGTGGGGGGGTCGGCACTGAAGCTTTCTTT.